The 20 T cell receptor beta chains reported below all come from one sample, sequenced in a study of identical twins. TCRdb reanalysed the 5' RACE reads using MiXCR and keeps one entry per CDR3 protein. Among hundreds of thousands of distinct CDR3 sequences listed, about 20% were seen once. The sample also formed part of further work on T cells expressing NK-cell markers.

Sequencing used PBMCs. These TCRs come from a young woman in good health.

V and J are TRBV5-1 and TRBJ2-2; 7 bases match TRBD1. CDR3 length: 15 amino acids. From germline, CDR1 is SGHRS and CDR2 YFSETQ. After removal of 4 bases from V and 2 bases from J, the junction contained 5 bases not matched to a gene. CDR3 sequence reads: CASSQGQINTGELFF. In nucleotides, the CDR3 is TGCGCCAGCAGCCAGGGACAGATAAACACCGGGGAGCTGTTTTTT.

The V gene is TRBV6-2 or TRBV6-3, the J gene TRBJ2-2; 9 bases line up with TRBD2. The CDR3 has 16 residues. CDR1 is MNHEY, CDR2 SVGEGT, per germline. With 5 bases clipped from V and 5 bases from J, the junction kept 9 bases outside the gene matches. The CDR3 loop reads CASSREGLAKTGELFF. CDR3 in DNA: TGTGCCAGCAGTCGCGAGGGACTAGCTAAGACCGGGGAGCTGTTTTTT.

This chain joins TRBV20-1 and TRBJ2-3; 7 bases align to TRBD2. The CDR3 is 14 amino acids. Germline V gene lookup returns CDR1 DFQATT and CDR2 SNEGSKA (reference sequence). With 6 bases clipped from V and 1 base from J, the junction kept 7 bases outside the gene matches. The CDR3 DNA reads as TGCAGTGCGGAAGGACTAGGAGGCACAGATACGCAGTATTTT. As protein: CSAEGLGGTDTQYF.

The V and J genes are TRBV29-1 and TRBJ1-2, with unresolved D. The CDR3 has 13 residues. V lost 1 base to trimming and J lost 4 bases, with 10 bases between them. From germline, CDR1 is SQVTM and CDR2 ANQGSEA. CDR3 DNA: TGCAGCGTTGAAGGCGGTACGGGCTATGGCTACACCTTC. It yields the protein CSVEGGTGYGYTF. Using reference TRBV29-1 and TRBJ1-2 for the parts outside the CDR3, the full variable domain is SAVISQKPSRDICQRGTSLTIQCQVDSQVTMMFWYRQQPGQSLTLIATANQGSEATYESGFVIDKFPISRPNLTFSTLTVSNMSPEDSSIYLCSVEGGTGYGYTFGSGTRLTVV.

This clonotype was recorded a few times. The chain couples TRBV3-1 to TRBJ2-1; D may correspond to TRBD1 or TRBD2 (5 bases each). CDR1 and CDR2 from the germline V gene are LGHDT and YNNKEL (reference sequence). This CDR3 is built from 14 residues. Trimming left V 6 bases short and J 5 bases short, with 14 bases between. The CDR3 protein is CASRNEGRNNEQFF. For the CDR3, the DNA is TGTGCCAGCAGGAATGAGGGGCGGAACAATGAGCAGTTCTTC.

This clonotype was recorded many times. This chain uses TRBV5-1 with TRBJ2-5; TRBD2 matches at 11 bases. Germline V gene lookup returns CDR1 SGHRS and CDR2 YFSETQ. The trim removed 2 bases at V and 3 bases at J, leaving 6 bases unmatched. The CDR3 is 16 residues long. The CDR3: CASSFTSTSGKETQYF. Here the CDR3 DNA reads TGCGCCAGCAGCTTCACCTCGACTAGCGGGAAAGAGACCCAGTACTTC.

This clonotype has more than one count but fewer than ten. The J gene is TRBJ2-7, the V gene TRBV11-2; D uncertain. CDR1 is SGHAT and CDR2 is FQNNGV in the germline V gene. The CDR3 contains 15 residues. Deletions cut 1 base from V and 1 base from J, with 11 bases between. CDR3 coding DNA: TGTGCCAGCAGCTTAGCGGCACTACTATCCTACGAGCAGTACTTC. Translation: CASSLAALLSYEQYF.

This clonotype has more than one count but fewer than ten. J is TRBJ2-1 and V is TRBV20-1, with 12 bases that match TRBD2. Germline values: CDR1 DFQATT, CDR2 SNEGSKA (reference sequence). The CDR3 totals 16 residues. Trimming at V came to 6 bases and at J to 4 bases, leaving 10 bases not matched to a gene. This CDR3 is CSAGGVGLAGYNEQFF. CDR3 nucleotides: TGCAGTGCGGGGGGGGTCGGACTAGCGGGGTACAATGAGCAGTTCTTC.

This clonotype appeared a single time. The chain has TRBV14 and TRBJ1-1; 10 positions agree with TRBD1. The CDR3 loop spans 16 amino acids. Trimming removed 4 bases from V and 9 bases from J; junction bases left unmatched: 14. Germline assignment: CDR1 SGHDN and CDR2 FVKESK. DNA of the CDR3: TGTGCCAGCAGCCCGACAGGGGGCTTCCCGGTGGGAAAAGCTTTCTTT. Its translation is CASSPTGGFPVGKAFF.

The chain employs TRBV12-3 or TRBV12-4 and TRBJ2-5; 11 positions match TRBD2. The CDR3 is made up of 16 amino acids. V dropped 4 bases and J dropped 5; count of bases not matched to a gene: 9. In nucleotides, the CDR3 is TGTGCCAGCAGTTCCGGGACTAGCGGACGATGGGAGACCCAGTACTTC. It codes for CASSSGTSGRWETQYF.

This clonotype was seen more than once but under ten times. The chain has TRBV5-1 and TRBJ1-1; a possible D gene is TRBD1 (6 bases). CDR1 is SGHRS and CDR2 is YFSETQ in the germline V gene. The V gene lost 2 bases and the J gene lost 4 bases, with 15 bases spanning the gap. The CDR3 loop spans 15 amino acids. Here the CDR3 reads CASSFQGGGGTEAFF. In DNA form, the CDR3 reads TGCGCCAGCAGCTTTCAGGGAGGGGGAGGCACTGAAGCTTTCTTT.

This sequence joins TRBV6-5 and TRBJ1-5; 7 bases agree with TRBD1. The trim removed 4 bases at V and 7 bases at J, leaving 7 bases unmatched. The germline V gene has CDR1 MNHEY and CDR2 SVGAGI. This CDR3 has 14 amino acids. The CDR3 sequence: CASSSYRGGQPQHF. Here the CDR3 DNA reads TGTGCCAGCAGTTCGTACAGGGGTGGACAGCCCCAGCATTTT.

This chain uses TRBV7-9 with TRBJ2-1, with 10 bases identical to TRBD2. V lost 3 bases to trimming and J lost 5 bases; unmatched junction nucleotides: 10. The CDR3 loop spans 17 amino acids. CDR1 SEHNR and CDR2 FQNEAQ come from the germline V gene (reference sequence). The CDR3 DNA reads TGTGCCAGCAGCTTCCCCAAGGGGACTAGCGACCACAATGAGCAGTTCTTC. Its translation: CASSFPKGTSDHNEQFF.

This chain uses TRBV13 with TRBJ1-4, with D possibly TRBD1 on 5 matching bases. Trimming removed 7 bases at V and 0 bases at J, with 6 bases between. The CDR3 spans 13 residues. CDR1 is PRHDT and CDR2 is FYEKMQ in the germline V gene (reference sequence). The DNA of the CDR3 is TGTGCCAGCAAGACAGCAACTAATGAAAAACTGTTTTTT. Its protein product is CASKTATNEKLFF.

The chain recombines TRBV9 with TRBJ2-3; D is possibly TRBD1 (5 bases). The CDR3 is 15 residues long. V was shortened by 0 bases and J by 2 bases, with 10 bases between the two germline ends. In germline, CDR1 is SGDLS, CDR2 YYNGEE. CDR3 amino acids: CASSVGQGVTDTQYF. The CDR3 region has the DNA TGTGCCAGCAGCGTAGGGCAAGGGGTCACAGATACGCAGTATTTT.

CDR3 in DNA: TGTGCCAGCAGCTTAGGACAGGAGTGGCCCGGGGAGCTGTTTTTT. It translates to CASSLGQEWPGELFF. The chain carries TRBV7-9 and TRBJ2-2, with a tentative D call TRBD1 (6 bases). Between the trimmed V and J ends, which lost 1 base and 6 bases, there was a span of 12 bases. Germline CDR1 is SEHNR and CDR2 is FQNEAQ (reference sequence). This CDR3 spans 15 amino acids.

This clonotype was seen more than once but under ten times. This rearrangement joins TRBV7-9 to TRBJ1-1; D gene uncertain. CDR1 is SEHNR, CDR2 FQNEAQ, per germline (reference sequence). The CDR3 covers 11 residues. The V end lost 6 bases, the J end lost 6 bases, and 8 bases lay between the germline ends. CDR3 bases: TGTGCCAGCAGACTCGGGCCTGAAGCTTTCTTT. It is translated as CASRLGPEAFF. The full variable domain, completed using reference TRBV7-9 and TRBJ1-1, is DTGVSQNPRHKITKRGQNVTFRCDPISEHNRLYWYRQTLGQGPEFLTYFQNEAQLEKSRLLSDRFSAERPKGSFSTLEIQRTEQGDSAMYLCASRLGPEAFFGQGTRLTVV.

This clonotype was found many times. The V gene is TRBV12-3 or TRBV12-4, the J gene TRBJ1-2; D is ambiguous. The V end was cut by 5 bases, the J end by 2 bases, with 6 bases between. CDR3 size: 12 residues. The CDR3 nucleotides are TGTGCCAGCAGTCCCGACAACTATGGCTACACCTTC. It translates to CASSPDNYGYTF.

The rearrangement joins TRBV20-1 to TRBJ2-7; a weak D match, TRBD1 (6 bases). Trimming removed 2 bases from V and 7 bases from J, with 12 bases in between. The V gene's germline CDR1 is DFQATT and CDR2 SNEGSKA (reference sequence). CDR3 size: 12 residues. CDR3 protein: CSARSRGSEQYF. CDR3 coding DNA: TGCAGTGCTAGATCGAGGGGGTCTGAGCAGTACTTC.

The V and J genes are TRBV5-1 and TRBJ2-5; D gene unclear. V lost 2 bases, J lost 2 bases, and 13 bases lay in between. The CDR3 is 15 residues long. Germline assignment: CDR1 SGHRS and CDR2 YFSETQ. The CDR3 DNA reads TGCGCCAGCAGCTTCTTGGCAGGAATACAAGAGACCCAGTACTTC. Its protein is CASSFLAGIQETQYF.